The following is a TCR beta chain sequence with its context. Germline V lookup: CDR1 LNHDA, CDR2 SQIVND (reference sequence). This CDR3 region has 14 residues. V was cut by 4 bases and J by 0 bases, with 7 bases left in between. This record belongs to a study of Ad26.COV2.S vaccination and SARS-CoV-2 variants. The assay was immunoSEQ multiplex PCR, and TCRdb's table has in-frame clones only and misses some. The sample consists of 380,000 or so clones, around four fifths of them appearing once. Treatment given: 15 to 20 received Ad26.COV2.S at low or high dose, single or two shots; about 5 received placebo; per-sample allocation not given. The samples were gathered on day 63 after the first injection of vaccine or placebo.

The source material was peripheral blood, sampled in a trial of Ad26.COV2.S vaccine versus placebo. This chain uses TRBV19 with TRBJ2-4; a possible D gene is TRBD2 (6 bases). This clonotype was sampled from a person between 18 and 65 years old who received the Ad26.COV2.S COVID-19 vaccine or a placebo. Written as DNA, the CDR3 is TGTGCCAGTAGTACGGGACTAGCCAAAAACATTCAGTACTTC. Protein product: CASSTGLAKNIQYF.